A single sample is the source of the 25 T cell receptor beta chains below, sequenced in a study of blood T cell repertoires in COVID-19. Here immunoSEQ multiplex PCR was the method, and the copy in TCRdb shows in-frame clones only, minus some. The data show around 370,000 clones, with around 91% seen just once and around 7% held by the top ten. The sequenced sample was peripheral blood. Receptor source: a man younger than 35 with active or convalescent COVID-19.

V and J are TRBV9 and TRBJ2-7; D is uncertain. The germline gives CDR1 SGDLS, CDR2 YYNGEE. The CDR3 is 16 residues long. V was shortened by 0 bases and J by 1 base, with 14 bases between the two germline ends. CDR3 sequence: CASSVGAELISYEQYF. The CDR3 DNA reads TGTGCCAGCAGCGTAGGAGCCGAGCTCATATCCTACGAGCAGTACTTC.

The CDR3 nucleotides read TGTGCCAGTAGTATCGGGGGGAAGGACTATGGCTACACCTTC. Encoded protein: CASSIGGKDYGYTF. This chain joins TRBV19 and TRBJ1-2; TRBD1 is a possible D gene (5 bases). This CDR3 is 14 amino acids long. Deletions cut 3 bases from V and 3 bases from J, with 11 bases between. Germline V CDR1 and CDR2: LNHDA, SQIVND (reference sequence).

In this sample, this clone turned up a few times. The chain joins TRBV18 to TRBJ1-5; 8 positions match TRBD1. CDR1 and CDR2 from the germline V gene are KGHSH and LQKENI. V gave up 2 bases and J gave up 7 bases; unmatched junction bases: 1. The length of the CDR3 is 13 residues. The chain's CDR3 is CASSPGTGQPQHF. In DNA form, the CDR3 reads TGTGCCAGCTCACCAGGGACAGGACAGCCCCAGCATTTT.

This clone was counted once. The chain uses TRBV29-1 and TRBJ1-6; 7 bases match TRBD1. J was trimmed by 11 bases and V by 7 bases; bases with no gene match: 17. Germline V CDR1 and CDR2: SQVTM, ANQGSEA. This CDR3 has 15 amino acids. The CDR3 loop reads CSATPDREKTPPLHF. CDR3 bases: TGCAGCGCCACCCCCGACAGGGAGAAAACCCCACCCCTCCACTTT.

The CDR3 protein is CASSEDRVGDTQYF. CDR3 bases: TGTGCCAGCAGTGAGGACAGGGTAGGAGATACGCAGTATTTT. The chain combines TRBV2 with TRBJ2-3; TRBD1 agrees at 8 bases. The trim removed 3 bases at V and 5 bases at J, leaving 4 bases unmatched. This CDR3 contains 14 residues. Germline loops: CDR1 SNHLY, CDR2 FYNNEI. Full variable domain (remainder filled in from reference TRBV2 and TRBJ2-3): EPEVTQTPSHQVTQMGQEVILRCVPISNHLYFYWYRQILGQKVEFLVSFYNNEISEKSEIFDDQFSVERPDGSNFTLKIRSTKLEDSAMYFCASSEDRVGDTQYFGPGTRLTVL.

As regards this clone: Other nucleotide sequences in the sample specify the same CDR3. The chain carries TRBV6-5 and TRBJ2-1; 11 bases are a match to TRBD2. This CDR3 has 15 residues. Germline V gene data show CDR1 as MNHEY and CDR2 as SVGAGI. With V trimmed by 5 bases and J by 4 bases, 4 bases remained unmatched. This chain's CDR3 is CASSPGTSGYNEQFF. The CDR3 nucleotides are TGTGCCAGCAGTCCAGGGACTAGCGGATACAATGAGCAGTTCTTC.

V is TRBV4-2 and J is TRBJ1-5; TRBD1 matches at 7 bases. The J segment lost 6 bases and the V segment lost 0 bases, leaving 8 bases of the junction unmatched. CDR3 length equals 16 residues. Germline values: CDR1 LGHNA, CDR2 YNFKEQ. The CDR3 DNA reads TGTGCCAGCAGCCAAGATTTGTCGCAGGGGGGTCAGCCCCAGCATTTT. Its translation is CASSQDLSQGGQPQHF.

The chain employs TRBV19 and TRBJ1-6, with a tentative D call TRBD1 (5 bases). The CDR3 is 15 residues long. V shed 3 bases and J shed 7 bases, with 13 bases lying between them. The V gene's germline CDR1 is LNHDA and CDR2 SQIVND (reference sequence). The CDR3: CASSIGQGGNSPLHF. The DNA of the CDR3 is TGTGCCAGTAGTATCGGGCAGGGAGGGAATTCACCCCTCCACTTT.

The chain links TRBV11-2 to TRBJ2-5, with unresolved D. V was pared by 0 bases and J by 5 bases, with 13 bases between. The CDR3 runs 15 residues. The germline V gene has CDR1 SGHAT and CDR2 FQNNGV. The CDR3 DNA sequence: TGTGCCAGCAGCTTAGATGGCGCTGCCGGGGAGACCCAGTACTTC. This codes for CASSLDGAAGETQYF. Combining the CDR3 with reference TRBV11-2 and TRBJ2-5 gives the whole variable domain EAGVAQSPRYKIIEKRQSVAFWCNPISGHATLYWYQQILGQGPKLLIQFQNNGVVDDSQLPKDRFSAERLKGVDSTLKIQPAKLEDSAVYLCASSLDGAAGETQYFGPGTRLLVL.

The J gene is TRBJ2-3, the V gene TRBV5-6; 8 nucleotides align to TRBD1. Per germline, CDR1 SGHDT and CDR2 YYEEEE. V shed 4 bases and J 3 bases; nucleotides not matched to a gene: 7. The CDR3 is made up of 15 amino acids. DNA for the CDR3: TGTGCCAGCAGCCGGCCGACAGGGGCTACAGATACGCAGTATTTT. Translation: CASSRPTGATDTQYF.

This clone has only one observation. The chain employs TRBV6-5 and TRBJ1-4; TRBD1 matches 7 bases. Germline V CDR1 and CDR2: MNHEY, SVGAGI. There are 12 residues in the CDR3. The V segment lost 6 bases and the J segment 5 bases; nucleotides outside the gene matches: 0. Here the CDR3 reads CASRQGNEKLFF. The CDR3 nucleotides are TGTGCCAGCAGACAGGGGAATGAAAAACTGTTTTTT.

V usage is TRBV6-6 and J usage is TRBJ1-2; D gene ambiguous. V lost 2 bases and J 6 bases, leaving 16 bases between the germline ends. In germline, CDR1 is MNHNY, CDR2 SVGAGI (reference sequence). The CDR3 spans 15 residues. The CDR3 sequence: CASSYMEGEYHGYTF. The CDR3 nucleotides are TGTGCCAGCAGTTACATGGAGGGCGAGTATCATGGCTACACCTTC.

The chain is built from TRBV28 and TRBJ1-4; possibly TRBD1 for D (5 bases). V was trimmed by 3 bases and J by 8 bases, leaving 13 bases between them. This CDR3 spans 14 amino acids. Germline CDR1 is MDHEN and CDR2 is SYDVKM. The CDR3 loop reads CASSFWGEGEKLFF. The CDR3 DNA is TGTGCCAGCAGTTTTTGGGGGGAAGGGGAAAAACTGTTTTTT.

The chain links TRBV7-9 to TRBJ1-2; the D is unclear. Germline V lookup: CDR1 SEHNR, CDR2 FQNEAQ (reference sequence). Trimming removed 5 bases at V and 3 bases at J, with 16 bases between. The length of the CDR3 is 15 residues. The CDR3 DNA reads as TGTGCCAGCAGCCCTGCCCTACCGCGGGACTATGGCTACACCTTC. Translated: CASSPALPRDYGYTF. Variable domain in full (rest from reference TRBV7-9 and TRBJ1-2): DTGVSQNPRHKITKRGQNVTFRCDPISEHNRLYWYRQTLGQGPEFLTYFQNEAQLEKSRLLSDRFSAERPKGSFSTLEIQRTEQGDSAMYLCASSPALPRDYGYTFGSGTRLTVV.

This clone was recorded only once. CDR3 loop: CASSRASGNFYEQYF. The CDR3 region has the DNA TGTGCCAGCAGCCGTGCTAGCGGGAATTTCTACGAGCAGTACTTC. The rearrangement uses TRBV7-9 and TRBJ2-7; 9 nucleotides line up with TRBD2. Germline-derived CDR1 and CDR2 are SEHNR and FQNEAQ (reference sequence). CDR3 size: 15 residues. Trimming at V came to 5 bases and at J to 3 bases, leaving 8 bases not matched to a gene.

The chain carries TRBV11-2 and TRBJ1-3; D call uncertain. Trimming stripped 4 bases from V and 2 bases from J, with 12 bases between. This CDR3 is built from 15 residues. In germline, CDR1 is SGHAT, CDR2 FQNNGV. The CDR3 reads CASSSTRGAGNTIYF. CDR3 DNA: TGTGCCAGCAGCTCCACGCGGGGTGCTGGAAACACCATATATTTT.

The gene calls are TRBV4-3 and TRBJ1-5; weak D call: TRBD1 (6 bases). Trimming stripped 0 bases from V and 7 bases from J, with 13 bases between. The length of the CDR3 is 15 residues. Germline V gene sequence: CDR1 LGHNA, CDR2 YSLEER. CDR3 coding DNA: TGCGCCAGCAGCCAAGATGCGGGGGCTGGGCAGCCCCAGCATTTT. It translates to CASSQDAGAGQPQHF.

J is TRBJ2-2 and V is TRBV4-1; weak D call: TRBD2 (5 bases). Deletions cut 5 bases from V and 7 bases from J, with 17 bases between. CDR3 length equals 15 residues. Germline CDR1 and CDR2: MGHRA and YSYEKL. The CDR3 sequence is CASSASGYGVGELFF. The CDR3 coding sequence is TGCGCCAGCAGCGCCAGCGGATATGGGGTCGGGGAGCTGTTTTTT.

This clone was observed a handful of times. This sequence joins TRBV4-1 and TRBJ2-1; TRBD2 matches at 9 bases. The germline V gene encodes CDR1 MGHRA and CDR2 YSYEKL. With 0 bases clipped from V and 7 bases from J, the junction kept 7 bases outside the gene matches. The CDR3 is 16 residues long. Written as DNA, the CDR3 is TGCGCCAGCAGCCAAGATTGGGGCGGGGGGGAAAATGAGCAGTTCTTC. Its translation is CASSQDWGGGENEQFF.

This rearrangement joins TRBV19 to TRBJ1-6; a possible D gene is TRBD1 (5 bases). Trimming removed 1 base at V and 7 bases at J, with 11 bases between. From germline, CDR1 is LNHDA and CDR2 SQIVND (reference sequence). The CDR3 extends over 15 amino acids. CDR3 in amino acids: CASSIAGGSNSPLHF. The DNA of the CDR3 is TGTGCCAGTAGTATAGCGGGGGGTTCGAATTCACCCCTCCACTTT.

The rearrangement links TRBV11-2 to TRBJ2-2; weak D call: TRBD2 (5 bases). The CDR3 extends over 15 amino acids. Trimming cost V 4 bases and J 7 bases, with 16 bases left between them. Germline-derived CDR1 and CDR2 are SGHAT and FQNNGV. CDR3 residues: CASSSVGSVGGELFF. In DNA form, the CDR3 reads TGTGCCAGCAGCTCCGTAGGGAGCGTGGGCGGGGAGCTGTTTTTT.

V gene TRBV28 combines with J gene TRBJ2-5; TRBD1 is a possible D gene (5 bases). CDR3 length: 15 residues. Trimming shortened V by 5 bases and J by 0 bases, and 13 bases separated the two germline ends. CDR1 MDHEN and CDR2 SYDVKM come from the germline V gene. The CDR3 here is CASSTGWGNQETQYF. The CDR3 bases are TGTGCCAGCAGTACAGGTTGGGGTAACCAAGAGACCCAGTACTTC. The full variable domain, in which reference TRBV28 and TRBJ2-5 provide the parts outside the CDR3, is DVKVTQSSRYLVKRTGEKVFLECVQDMDHENMFWYRQDPGLGLRLIYFSYDVKMKEKGDIPEGYSVSREKKERFSLILESASTNQTSMYLCASSTGWGNQETQYFGPGTRLLVL.

The CDR3 DNA sequence: TGTGCCAGCACTCCCCTCAGGGACATCTACAATGAGCAGTTCTTC. Protein product: CASTPLRDIYNEQFF. This chain links TRBV5-4 with TRBJ2-1; D perhaps matches TRBD1 (6 bases). This CDR3 has 15 amino acids. CDR1 and CDR2 from the germline V gene are SGHNT and YYREEE (reference sequence). Trimming removed 6 bases at V and 3 bases at J, with 16 bases between. Combining the CDR3 with reference TRBV5-4 and TRBJ2-1 gives the whole variable domain ETGVTQSPTHLIKTRGQQVTLRCSSQSGHNTVSWYQQALGQGPQFIFQYYREEENGRGNFPPRFSGLQFPNYSSELNVNALELDDSALYLCASTPLRDIYNEQFFGPGTRLTVL.

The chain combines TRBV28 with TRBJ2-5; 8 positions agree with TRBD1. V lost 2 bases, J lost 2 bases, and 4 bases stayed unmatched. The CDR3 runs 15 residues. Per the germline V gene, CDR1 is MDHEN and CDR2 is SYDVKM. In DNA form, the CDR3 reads TGTGCCAGCAGTTTACTGGACAGGGAGCAAGAGACCCAGTACTTC. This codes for CASSLLDREQETQYF.

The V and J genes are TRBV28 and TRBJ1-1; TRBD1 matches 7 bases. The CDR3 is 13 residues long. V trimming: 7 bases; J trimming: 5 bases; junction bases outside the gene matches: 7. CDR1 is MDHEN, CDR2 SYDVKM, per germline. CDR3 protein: CASTQGVGTEAFF. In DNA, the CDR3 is TGTGCCAGCACTCAGGGGGTTGGTACTGAAGCTTTCTTT.